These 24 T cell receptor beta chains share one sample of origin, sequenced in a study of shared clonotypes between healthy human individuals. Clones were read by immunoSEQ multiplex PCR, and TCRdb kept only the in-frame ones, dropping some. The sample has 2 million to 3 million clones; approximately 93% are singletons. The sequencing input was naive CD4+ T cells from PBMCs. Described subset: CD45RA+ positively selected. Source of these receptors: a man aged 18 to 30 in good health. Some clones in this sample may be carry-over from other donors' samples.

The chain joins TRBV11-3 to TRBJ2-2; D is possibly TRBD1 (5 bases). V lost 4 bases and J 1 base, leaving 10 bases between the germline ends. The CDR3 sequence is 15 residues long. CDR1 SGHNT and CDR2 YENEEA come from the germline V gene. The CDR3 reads CASSSFTGNTGELFF. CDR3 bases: TGTGCCAGCAGCTCTTTTACAGGGAACACCGGGGAGCTGTTTTTT.

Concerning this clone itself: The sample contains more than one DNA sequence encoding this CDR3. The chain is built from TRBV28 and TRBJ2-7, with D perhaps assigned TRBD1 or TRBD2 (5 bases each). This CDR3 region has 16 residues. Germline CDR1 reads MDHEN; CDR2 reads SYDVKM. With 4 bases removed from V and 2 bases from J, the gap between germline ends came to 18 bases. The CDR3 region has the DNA TGTGCCAGCAGTTCCGGTTCTAGTGGGACCACCTACGAGCAGTACTTC. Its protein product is CASSSGSSGTTYEQYF.

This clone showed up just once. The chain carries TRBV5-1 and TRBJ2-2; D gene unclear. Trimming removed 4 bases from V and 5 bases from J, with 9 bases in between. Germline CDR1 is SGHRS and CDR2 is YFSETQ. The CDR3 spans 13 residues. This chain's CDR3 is CASSITTTGELFF. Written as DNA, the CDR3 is TGCGCCAGCAGCATAACGACAACCGGGGAGCTGTTTTTT. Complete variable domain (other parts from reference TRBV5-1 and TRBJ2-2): KAGVTQTPRYLIKTRGQQVTLSCSPISGHRSVSWYQQTPGQGLQFLFEYFSETQRNKGNFPGRFSGRQFSNSRSEMNVSTLELGDSALYLCASSITTTGELFFGEGSRLTVL.

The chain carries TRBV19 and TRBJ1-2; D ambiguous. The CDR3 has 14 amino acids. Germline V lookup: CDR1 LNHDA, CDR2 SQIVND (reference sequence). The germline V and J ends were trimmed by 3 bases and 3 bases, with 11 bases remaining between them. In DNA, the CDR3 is TGTGCCAGTAGTATCTTCGCATCCGACTATGGCTACACCTTC. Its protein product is CASSIFASDYGYTF. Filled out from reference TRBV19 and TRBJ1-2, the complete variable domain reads DGGITQSPKYLFRKEGQNVTLSCEQNLNHDAMYWYRQDPGQGLRLIYYSQIVNDFQKGDIAEGYSVSREKKESFPLTVTSAQKNPTAFYLCASSIFASDYGYTFGSGTRLTVV.

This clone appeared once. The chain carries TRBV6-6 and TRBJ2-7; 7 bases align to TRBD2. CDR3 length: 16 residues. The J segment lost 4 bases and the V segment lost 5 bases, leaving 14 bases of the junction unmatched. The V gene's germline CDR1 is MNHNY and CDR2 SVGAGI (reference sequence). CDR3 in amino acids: CASSGGEGGSSYEQYF. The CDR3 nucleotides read TGTGCCAGCAGTGGGGGGGAGGGAGGTAGTAGTTACGAGCAGTACTTC.

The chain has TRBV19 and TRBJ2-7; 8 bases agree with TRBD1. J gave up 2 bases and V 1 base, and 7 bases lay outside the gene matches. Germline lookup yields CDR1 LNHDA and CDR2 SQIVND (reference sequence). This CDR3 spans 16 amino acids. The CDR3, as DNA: TGTGCCAGTAGTATAGTGGGGGACAGGATCACCTACGAGCAGTACTTC. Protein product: CASSIVGDRITYEQYF.

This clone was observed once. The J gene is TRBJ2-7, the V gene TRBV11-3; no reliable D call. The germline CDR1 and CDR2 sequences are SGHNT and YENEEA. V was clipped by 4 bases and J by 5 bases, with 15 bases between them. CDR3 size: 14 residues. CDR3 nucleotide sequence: TGTGCCAGCAGCTCTCGGACGAGACCCCACGAGCAGTACTTC. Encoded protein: CASSSRTRPHEQYF.

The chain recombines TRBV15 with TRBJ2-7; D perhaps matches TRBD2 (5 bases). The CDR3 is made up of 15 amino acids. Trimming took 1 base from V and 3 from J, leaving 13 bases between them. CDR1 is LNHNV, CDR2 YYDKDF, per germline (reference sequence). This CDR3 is CATSRARRGLYEQYF. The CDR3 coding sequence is TGTGCCACCAGCAGAGCCCGTCGGGGTCTCTACGAGCAGTACTTC.

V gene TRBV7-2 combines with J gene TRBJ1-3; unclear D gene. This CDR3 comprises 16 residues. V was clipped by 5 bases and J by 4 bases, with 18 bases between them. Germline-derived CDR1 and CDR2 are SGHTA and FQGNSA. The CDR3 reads CASSMSGPDLGNTIYF. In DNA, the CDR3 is TGTGCCAGCAGCATGAGCGGGCCAGATTTAGGAAACACCATATATTTT.

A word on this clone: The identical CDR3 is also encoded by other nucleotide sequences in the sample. DNA for the CDR3: TGTGCCAGCAGTTTGAGGGGAAACATTCAGTACTTC. Protein: CASSLRGNIQYF. This chain uses TRBV28 with TRBJ2-4; D is tentatively TRBD1 or TRBD2 (5 bases each). The germline V and J ends were trimmed by 3 bases and 6 bases, with 6 bases remaining between them. The CDR3 is 12 amino acids. Germline V gene data show CDR1 as MDHEN and CDR2 as SYDVKM.

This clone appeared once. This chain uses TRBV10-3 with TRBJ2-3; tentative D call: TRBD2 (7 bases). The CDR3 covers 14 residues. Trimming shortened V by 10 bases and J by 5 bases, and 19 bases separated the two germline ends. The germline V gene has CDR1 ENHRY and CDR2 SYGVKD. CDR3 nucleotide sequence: TGTGCCACAAAGGGGGGGAACCAGCAAGATACGCAGTATTTT. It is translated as CATKGGNQQDTQYF.

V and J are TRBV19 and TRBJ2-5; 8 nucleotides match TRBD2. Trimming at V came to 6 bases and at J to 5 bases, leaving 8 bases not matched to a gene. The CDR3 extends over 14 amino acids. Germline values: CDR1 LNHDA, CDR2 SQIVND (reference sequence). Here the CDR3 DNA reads TGTGCCAGTAGCCGCGGGGGGACCGACGAGACCCAGTACTTC. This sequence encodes CASSRGGTDETQYF.

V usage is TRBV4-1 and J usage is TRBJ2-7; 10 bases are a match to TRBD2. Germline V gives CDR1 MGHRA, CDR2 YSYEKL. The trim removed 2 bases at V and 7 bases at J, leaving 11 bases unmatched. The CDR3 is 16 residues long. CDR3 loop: CASSQLQREGRREQYF. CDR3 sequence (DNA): TGCGCCAGCAGCCAACTCCAGCGGGAGGGCCGTAGAGAGCAGTACTTC.

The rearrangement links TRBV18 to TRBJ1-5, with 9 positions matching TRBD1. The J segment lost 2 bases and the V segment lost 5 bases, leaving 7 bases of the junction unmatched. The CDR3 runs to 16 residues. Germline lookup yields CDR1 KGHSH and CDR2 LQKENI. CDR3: CASSVTGGAGNQPQHF. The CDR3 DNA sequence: TGTGCCAGCTCAGTAACAGGGGGCGCGGGCAATCAGCCCCAGCATTTT.

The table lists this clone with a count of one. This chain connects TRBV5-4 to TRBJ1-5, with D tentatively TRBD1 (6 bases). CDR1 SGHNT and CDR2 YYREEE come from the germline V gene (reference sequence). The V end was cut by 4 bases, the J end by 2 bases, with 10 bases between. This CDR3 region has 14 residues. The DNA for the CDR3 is TGTGCCAGCAGCAGAGGGGGTCGCAATCAGCCCCAGCATTTT. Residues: CASSRGGRNQPQHF.

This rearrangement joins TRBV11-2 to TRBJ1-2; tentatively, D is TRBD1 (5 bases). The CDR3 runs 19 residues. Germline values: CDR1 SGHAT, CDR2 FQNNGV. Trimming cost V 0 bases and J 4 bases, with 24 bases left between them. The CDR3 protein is CASSLDLAGQRTGSYGYTF. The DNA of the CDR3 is TGTGCCAGCAGCTTAGATCTTGCGGGGCAACGGACTGGTAGCTATGGCTACACCTTC.

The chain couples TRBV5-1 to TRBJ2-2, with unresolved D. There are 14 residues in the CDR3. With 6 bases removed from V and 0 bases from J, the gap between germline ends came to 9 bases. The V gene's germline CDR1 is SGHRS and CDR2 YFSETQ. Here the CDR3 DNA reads TGCGCCAGCACCCCTACAGCGAACACCGGGGAGCTGTTTTTT. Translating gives CASTPTANTGELFF.

The CDR3 DNA sequence: TGCGCCAGCAGTGTGCGGGGGCAAGAGACCCAGTACTTC. Its protein product is CASSVRGQETQYF. J is TRBJ2-5 and V is TRBV10-2, with 7 bases matching TRBD2. Looked up from germline, CDR1 is WSHSY and CDR2 is SAAADI. The CDR3 runs 13 residues. Germline trimming cut 4 bases from V and 2 bases from J; bases unmatched to any gene: 1.

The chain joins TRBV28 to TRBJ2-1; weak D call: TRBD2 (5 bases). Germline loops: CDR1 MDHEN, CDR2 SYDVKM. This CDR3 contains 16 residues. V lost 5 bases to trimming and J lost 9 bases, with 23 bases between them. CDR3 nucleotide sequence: TGTGCCAGCAGTCGCCCTCGTGGGAGCCGGGCGTCTGAGCAGTTCTTC. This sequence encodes CASSRPRGSRASEQFF.

CDR3 DNA: TGTGCCAGCAGCCGTAGGGACAGGGCGGCCGGGGAGCTGTTTTTT. Translated: CASSRRDRAAGELFF. This sequence joins TRBV6-5 and TRBJ2-2; 9 nucleotides match TRBD1. The CDR3 covers 15 residues. Trimming removed 6 bases from V and 6 bases from J; junction bases left unmatched: 8. Germline V gene data show CDR1 as MNHEY and CDR2 as SVGAGI.

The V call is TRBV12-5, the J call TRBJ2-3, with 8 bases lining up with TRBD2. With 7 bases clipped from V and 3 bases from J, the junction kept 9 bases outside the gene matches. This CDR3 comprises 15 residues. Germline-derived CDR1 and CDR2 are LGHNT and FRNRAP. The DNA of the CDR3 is TGTGCTAGTGCCCTTGGCGGGAGGAGTACAGATACGCAGTATTTT. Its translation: CASALGGRSTDTQYF. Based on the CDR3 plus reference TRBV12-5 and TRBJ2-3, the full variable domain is DARVTQTPRHKVTEMGQEVTMRCQPILGHNTVFWYRQTMMQGLELLAYFRNRAPLDDSGMPKDRFSAEMPDATLATLKIQPSEPRDSAVYFCASALGGRSTDTQYFGPGTRLTVL.

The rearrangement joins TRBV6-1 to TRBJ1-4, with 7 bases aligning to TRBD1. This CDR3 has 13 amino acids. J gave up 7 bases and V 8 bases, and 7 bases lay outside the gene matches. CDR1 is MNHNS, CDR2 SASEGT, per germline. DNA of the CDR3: TGTGCCAGCTGCCGACAGGGTCCTGAAAAACTGTTTTTT. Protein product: CASCRQGPEKLFF.

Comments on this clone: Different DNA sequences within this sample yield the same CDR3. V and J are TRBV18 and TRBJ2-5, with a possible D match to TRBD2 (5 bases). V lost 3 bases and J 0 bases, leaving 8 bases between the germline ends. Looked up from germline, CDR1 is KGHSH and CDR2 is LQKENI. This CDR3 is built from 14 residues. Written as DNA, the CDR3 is TGTGCCAGCTCACCGGTGCGGGACCAAGAGACCCAGTACTTC. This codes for CASSPVRDQETQYF.

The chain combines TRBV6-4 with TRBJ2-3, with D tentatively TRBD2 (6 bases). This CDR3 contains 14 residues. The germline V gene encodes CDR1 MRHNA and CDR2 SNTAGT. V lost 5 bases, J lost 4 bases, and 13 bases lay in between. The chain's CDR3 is CASSPRLEADTQYF. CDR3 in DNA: TGTGCCAGCAGTCCACGACTAGAGGCAGATACGCAGTATTTT.